The next 6 T cell receptor beta chains were all read from a single sample in a study of vaccination and CD4 T cells after COVID-19. These receptors have no identified antigens. Treatment noted: roughly 11-day PBMC culture with coronavirus spike peptide pools or control peptides (ViraFEST assay). At the Johns Hopkins FTIC core, DNA taken from cultured CD4+ T cells was sequenced by way of the Oncomine TCR Beta short-read assay. In TCRdb, the PCR reads were re-called with MiXCR into one record per CDR3 protein. This repertoire shows around 18,000 distinct CDR3 sequences, about 39% found once; its top ten account for under 15%. The specimen sequenced was CD4+ T cells from blood, cultured in vitro. Receptors were obtained from a human donor who had recovered from COVID-19.

This clonotype has more than one count but fewer than ten. This sequence joins TRBV24-1 and TRBJ2-7, with 7 bases lining up with TRBD2. J gave up 0 bases and V 5 bases, and 18 bases lay outside the gene matches. Germline CDR1 reads KGHDR; CDR2 reads SFDVKD. The CDR3 has 19 residues. The CDR3 is CATSGPSSVGGSPSYEQYF. CDR3 DNA sequence: TGTGCCACCAGTGGACCCTCCTCTGTAGGCGGGAGTCCCTCCTACGAGCAGTACTTC.

This clonotype was detected a few times. The CDR3 DNA sequence: TGTGCCAGCAGTGAATTCGGGACAGGGTTTGGCTACACCTTC. This translates into CASSEFGTGFGYTF. V usage is TRBV6-1 and J usage is TRBJ1-2; 9 nucleotides agree with TRBD1. The CDR3 contains 14 residues. The germline CDR1 and CDR2 sequences are MNHNS and SASEGT. Losses at the gene ends were 2 bases for V and 7 bases for J; bases not matched to a gene: 5.

The J gene is TRBJ2-7, the V gene TRBV27, with D perhaps matching TRBD1 (5 bases). Germline V gene data show CDR1 as MNHEY and CDR2 as SMNVEV (reference sequence). The length of the CDR3 is 12 residues. V lost 9 bases to trimming and J lost 3 bases, with 12 bases between them. The CDR3 spells CARWTPFYEQYF. The CDR3 DNA reads as TGTGCCAGATGGACACCTTTCTACGAGCAGTACTTC.

This chain uses TRBV5-4 with TRBJ2-1; no definite D call. Per the germline V gene, CDR1 is SGHNT and CDR2 is YYREEE (reference sequence). The V and J ends lost 0 bases and 2 bases respectively, with 12 bases between them. The CDR3 is 16 amino acids. CDR3 loop: CASSLGSGFPYNEQFF. DNA for the CDR3: TGTGCCAGCAGCTTGGGGTCCGGATTCCCCTACAATGAGCAGTTCTTC.

V gene TRBV27 combines with J gene TRBJ2-7; D perhaps matches TRBD2 (6 bases). The germline V gene encodes CDR1 MNHEY and CDR2 SMNVEV (reference sequence). The CDR3 has 13 residues. Trimming removed 5 bases at V and 5 bases at J, with 13 bases between. The CDR3 is CASSRPEGHEQYF. In DNA, the CDR3 is TGTGCCAGCAGTAGACCGGAGGGCCACGAGCAGTACTTC.

By share, this clonotype ranks as medium-sized. This chain uses TRBV7-9 with TRBJ2-2; tentatively, D is TRBD2 (6 bases). The germline V and J ends were trimmed by 3 bases and 5 bases, with 13 bases remaining between them. Looked up from germline, CDR1 is SEHNR and CDR2 is FQNEAQ (reference sequence). There are 15 residues in the CDR3. CDR3 DNA: TGTGCCAGCAGCTTGGGACTCCCTTTGACCGGGGAGCTGTTTTTT. It encodes CASSLGLPLTGELFF.